Below are 27 T cell receptor beta chains sequenced from a single sample in a study of shared clonotypes between healthy human individuals. Naivety among CD8 cells was defined by CD45RO negativity and positive CCR7 selection, thereby excluding terminally differentiated effector memory CD45RA+ cells. Method: immunoSEQ multiplex PCR; TCRdb's copy keeps in-frame clones and lacks some. The sample shows about 2 million clones, approximately 94% of them seen only once. The sample consisted of naive CD8+ T cells sorted from blood. The receptors here all came from a man aged 18-30 years in good health.

The chain joins TRBV5-4 to TRBJ2-7; either TRBD1 or TRBD2 may fit D (6 bases each). Germline values: CDR1 SGHNT, CDR2 YYREEE (reference sequence). V gave up 3 bases and J gave up 5 bases, with 12 bases separating them. The CDR3 extends over 13 amino acids. DNA for the CDR3: TGTGCCAGCAGCTACGGAGGGACAAACGAGCAGTACTTC. The encoded protein is CASSYGGTNEQYF.

The chain joins TRBV27 to TRBJ2-7; 7 positions agree with TRBD1. The germline CDR1 and CDR2 sequences are MNHEY and SMNVEV (reference sequence). V gave up 4 bases and J gave up 1 base; unmatched junction bases: 7. The CDR3 covers 15 residues. CDR3 residues: CASSSTGAASYEQYF. The CDR3 bases are TGTGCCAGCAGTTCTACAGGGGCCGCTTCCTACGAGCAGTACTTC.

J is TRBJ2-3 and V is TRBV9, with D possibly being TRBD1 (6 bases). There are 15 residues in the CDR3. The germline V gene has CDR1 SGDLS and CDR2 YYNGEE. Trimming pared 2 bases from V and 2 bases from J, leaving 12 bases between. CDR3 in amino acids: CASSVRGTYTDTQYF. DNA for the CDR3: TGTGCCAGCAGCGTCAGGGGCACCTACACAGATACGCAGTATTTT.

V gene TRBV5-1 combines with J gene TRBJ1-2; D is possibly TRBD1 (5 bases). Germline V lookup: CDR1 SGHRS, CDR2 YFSETQ. Trimming cost V 4 bases and J 6 bases, with 22 bases left between them. The CDR3 has 16 residues. The CDR3 DNA reads TGCGCCAGCAGCCCCCGGGGGGAGGGCGTCACCGATGGCTACACCTTC. This codes for CASSPRGEGVTDGYTF.

The chain recombines TRBV30 with TRBJ2-7; no firm D call. CDR1 and CDR2 from the germline V gene are GTSNPN and SVGIG (reference sequence). V lost 2 bases and J lost 4, with 12 bases in between. The CDR3 length is 13 residues. The DNA for the CDR3 is TGTGCCTGGAGTTTGGGTCCACGGTACGAGCAGTACTTC. It yields the protein CAWSLGPRYEQYF.

The V call is TRBV11-2, the J call TRBJ2-3; D remains ambiguous. CDR3 length: 14 residues. The ends were cut back, 3 bases at V and 4 bases at J, with 11 bases in the middle. From germline, CDR1 is SGHAT and CDR2 FQNNGV. The CDR3, as DNA: TGTGCCAGCAGCTTTATCGGCCCTCCAGATACGCAGTATTTT. Translation: CASSFIGPPDTQYF.

This chain's CDR3 is CASSERTGLPRGYGYTF. The DNA for the CDR3 is TGTGCCAGCAGTGAGAGGACAGGTCTACCTCGGGGCTATGGCTACACCTTC. This chain links TRBV2 with TRBJ1-2; 7 bases map to TRBD1. The CDR3 consists of 17 residues. The germline gives CDR1 SNHLY, CDR2 FYNNEI. The trim removed 3 bases at V and 4 bases at J, leaving 14 bases unmatched.

In its sample, this clone was seen once. The chain recombines TRBV30 with TRBJ1-2, with D possibly being TRBD1 (6 bases). CDR1 and CDR2 from the germline V gene are GTSNPN and SVGIG (reference sequence). With 8 bases removed from V and 9 bases from J, the gap between germline ends came to 13 bases. The CDR3 runs to 10 residues. CDR3 in amino acids: CAQRDTRYTF. The CDR3 DNA is TGTGCCCAACGGGACACCCGCTACACCTTC. Looking up the rest from reference TRBV30 and TRBJ1-2 gives the full variable domain: SQTIHQWPATLVQPVGSPLSLECTVEGTSNPNLYWYRQAAGRGLQLLFYSVGIGQISSEVPQNLSASRPQDRQFILSSKKLLLSDSGFYLCAQRDTRYTFGSGTRLTVV.

Comments on this clone: This sample includes further DNA sequences coding for the same CDR3. V gene TRBV28 combines with J gene TRBJ2-7; possibly TRBD1 or TRBD2 for D (5 bases each). The CDR3 runs to 13 residues. V lost 6 bases to trimming and J lost 4 bases, with 13 bases between them. Looked up from germline, CDR1 is MDHEN and CDR2 is SYDVKM. The CDR3 region is CASSPGRTYEQYF. In DNA form, the CDR3 reads TGTGCCAGCAGCCCGGGACGCACATACGAGCAGTACTTC.

This chain links TRBV4-2 with TRBJ2-3, with D unresolved. The germline V gene has CDR1 LGHNA and CDR2 YNFKEQ. The length of the CDR3 is 16 residues. Between the trimmed V and J ends, which lost 3 bases and 2 bases, there was a span of 15 bases. DNA for the CDR3: TGTGCCAGCAGCCAGCCGGTCTCTCTTGACACAGATACGCAGTATTTT. Protein: CASSQPVSLDTDTQYF.

This sequence joins TRBV6-5 and TRBJ1-6; 8 bases map to TRBD1. The CDR3 has 16 residues. Germline CDR1 MNHEY, CDR2 SVGAGI. V shed 0 bases and J 4 bases; nucleotides not matched to a gene: 2. This chain's CDR3 is CASSYSTGEYNSPLHF. CDR3 coding DNA: TGTGCCAGCAGTTACTCGACAGGGGAGTATAATTCACCCCTCCACTTT.

The chain links TRBV6-5 to TRBJ1-6; 9 bases are shared with TRBD1. CDR1 and CDR2 (germline): MNHEY, SVGAGI. CDR3 length: 15 amino acids. Losses at the gene ends were 5 bases for V and 5 bases for J; bases not matched to a gene: 4. The DNA for the CDR3 is TGTGCCAGCAGTACAGGGGGCGAGGATAATTCACCCCTCCACTTT. Its translation: CASSTGGEDNSPLHF.

V and J are TRBV7-9 and TRBJ2-2; TRBD1 aligns across 7 bases. The V gene end was trimmed by 0 bases and the J gene end by 6 bases; junction bases not matched to a gene: 10. This CDR3 contains 17 residues. Germline loops: CDR1 SEHNR, CDR2 FQNEAQ (reference sequence). CDR3: CASSLAGDRVMPGELFF. Written as DNA, the CDR3 is TGTGCCAGCAGCTTAGCGGGAGACAGGGTGATGCCCGGGGAGCTGTTTTTT.

This clone was seen once. The CDR3 bases are TGTGCCAGTAGCATGGGGACAGCTGATAGCTACGAGCAGTACTTC. This gives the protein CASSMGTADSYEQYF. This sequence joins TRBV19 and TRBJ2-7, with 7 bases aligning to TRBD1. Germline-derived CDR1 and CDR2 are LNHDA and SQIVND (reference sequence). Trimming took 6 bases from V and 3 from J; bases not matched to a gene: 11. CDR3 length: 15 residues.

V usage is TRBV6-1 and J usage is TRBJ2-3; 12 nucleotides line up with TRBD2. This CDR3 is 18 amino acids long. Unmatched junction bases numbered 7, after V lost 2 bases and J lost 1 base. CDR1 is MNHNS, CDR2 SASEGT, per germline. The CDR3 region is CASSEFRLAGARTDTQYF. The CDR3 region has the DNA TGTGCCAGCAGTGAATTTAGACTAGCGGGGGCCCGCACAGATACGCAGTATTTT.

The chain links TRBV4-1 to TRBJ1-1; 7 bases are a match to TRBD1. This CDR3 is 19 amino acids long. Germline values: CDR1 MGHRA, CDR2 YSYEKL. Trimming cost V 1 base and J 0 bases; bases outside gene matches: 14. For the CDR3, the DNA is TGCGCCAGCAGCCAAGTTACGGTAAACAGGGGTGGGTTGAACACTGAAGCTTTCTTT. This gives the protein CASSQVTVNRGGLNTEAFF.

The gene calls are TRBV11-2 and TRBJ2-7; D is unclear. V was trimmed by 0 bases and J by 3 bases, leaving 6 bases between them. The length of the CDR3 is 13 residues. Looked up from germline, CDR1 is SGHAT and CDR2 is FQNNGV. The CDR3 here is CASSLDFNYEQYF. CDR3 in DNA: TGTGCCAGCAGCTTAGATTTCAACTACGAGCAGTACTTC.

The V call is TRBV10-3, the J call TRBJ1-1; D uncertain. Germline V gene sequence: CDR1 ENHRY, CDR2 SYGVKD. This CDR3 is 16 amino acids long. Trimming removed 3 bases at V and 1 base at J, with 15 bases between. The CDR3 nucleotides are TGTGCCATCAGTGAAATCAGCGGTCGAGAGAACACTGAAGCTTTCTTT. Its translation: CAISEISGRENTEAFF.

The rearrangement joins TRBV7-9 to TRBJ2-7, with D possibly matching TRBD1 (6 bases). This CDR3 is 13 amino acids long. The V gene lost 4 bases and the J gene lost 4 bases, with 11 bases spanning the gap. The germline gives CDR1 SEHNR, CDR2 FQNEAQ (reference sequence). DNA of the CDR3: TGTGCCAGCAGCTCGGACAGACTATACGAGCAGTACTTC. Translation: CASSSDRLYEQYF.

The chain combines TRBV9 with TRBJ2-7; D tentatively reads TRBD1 or TRBD2 (7 bases each). This CDR3 is 15 amino acids long. Trimming pared 0 bases from V and 6 bases from J, leaving 16 bases between. CDR1 and CDR2 from the germline V gene are SGDLS and YYNGEE. The CDR3 sequence: CASSVGGEGASEQYF. The CDR3 coding sequence is TGTGCCAGCAGCGTAGGTGGGGAGGGGGCGTCCGAGCAGTACTTC.

V is TRBV27 and J is TRBJ2-2, with D unclear. Germline CDR1 is MNHEY and CDR2 is SMNVEV (reference sequence). Trimming removed 2 bases at V and 1 base at J, with 5 bases between. This CDR3 is built from 14 residues. CDR3 DNA sequence: TGTGCCAGCAGTTTAGGGATGAACACCGGGGAGCTGTTTTTT. It codes for CASSLGMNTGELFF.

The chain couples TRBV7-8 to TRBJ1-2; D is perhaps TRBD1 (5 bases). Germline-derived CDR1 and CDR2 are SGHVS and FQNEAQ. This CDR3 contains 15 residues. The V and J ends lost 1 base and 2 bases respectively, with 11 bases between them. The DNA of the CDR3 is TGTGCCAGCAGCTTAGGTTCGGGGGGGAACTATGGCTACACCTTC. Protein product: CASSLGSGGNYGYTF.

This clone was seen once. The rearrangement joins TRBV15 to TRBJ1-6; no firm D call. Trimming cost V 0 bases and J 3 bases, with 6 bases left between them. CDR1 LNHNV and CDR2 YYDKDF come from the germline V gene (reference sequence). The CDR3 sequence is 15 residues long. CDR3 region: CATSRDLDYNSPLHF. The CDR3 DNA sequence: TGTGCCACCAGCAGAGATTTGGACTATAATTCACCCCTCCACTTT.

The chain recombines TRBV7-6 with TRBJ2-5; D gene unclear. Germline V gives CDR1 SGHVS, CDR2 FNYEAQ. The length of the CDR3 is 16 residues. V was cut by 3 bases and J by 1 base, with 15 bases left in between. The CDR3 nucleotides are TGTGCCAGCAGCTTGACACCTCGGCCTATCCAAGAGACCCAGTACTTC. This translates into CASSLTPRPIQETQYF. Variable domain in full (rest from reference TRBV7-6 and TRBJ2-5): GAGVSQSPRYKVTKRGQDVALRCDPISGHVSLYWYRQALGQGPEFLTYFNYEAQQDKSGLPNDRFSAERPEGSISTLTIQRTEQRDSAMYRCASSLTPRPIQETQYFGPGTRLLVL.

The chain combines TRBV4-2 with TRBJ2-7; weak D call: TRBD2 (6 bases). This CDR3 spans 15 amino acids. Trimming cost V 5 bases and J 2 bases, with 16 bases left between them. Germline V lookup: CDR1 LGHNA, CDR2 YNFKEQ. The CDR3 DNA sequence: TGTGCCAGCAGCGCCCGACTAGAATCAACCTACGAGCAGTACTTC. Translated: CASSARLESTYEQYF.

The chain couples TRBV7-9 to TRBJ2-1; no reliable D call. The CDR3 sequence is 13 residues long. CDR1 SEHNR and CDR2 FQNEAQ come from the germline V gene (reference sequence). V lost 5 bases and J 0 bases, leaving 5 bases between the germline ends. The CDR3 is CASSAYSYNEQFF. In nucleotides, the CDR3 is TGTGCCAGCAGCGCATACTCCTACAATGAGCAGTTCTTC.

The chain recombines TRBV4-1 with TRBJ2-7; 11 positions match TRBD2. The CDR3 covers 15 residues. J lost 7 bases, V lost 3 bases, and 8 bases had no gene match. CDR1 and CDR2 from the germline V gene are MGHRA and YSYEKL. The CDR3 region is CASSHRLAGTWEQYF. CDR3 in DNA: TGCGCCAGCAGCCATAGACTAGCGGGGACGTGGGAGCAGTACTTC.